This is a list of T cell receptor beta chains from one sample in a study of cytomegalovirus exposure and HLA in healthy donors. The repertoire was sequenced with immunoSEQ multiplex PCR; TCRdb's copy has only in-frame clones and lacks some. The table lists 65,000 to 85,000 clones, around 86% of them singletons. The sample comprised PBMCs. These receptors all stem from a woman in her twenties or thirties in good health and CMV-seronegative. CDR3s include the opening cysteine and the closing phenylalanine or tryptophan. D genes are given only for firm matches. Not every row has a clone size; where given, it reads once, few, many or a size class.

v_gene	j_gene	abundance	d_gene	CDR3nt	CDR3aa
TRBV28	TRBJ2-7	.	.	TGTGCCAGCAGTTTACTCGGGACAACCTTTTACGAGCAGTACTTC	CASSLLGTTFYEQYF
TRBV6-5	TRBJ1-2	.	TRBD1	TGTGCCAGCAGTTACTCGACAGGGTATAACTATGGCTACACCTTC	CASSYSTGYNYGYTF
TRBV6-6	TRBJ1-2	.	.	TGTGCCAGCAGTTTGGAGGTCGACCATGGCTACACCTTC	CASSLEVDHGYTF
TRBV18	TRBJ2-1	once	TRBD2	TGTGCCAGCTCACCAGTCGGACTAGCGTCTACCTACAATGAGCAGTTCTTC	CASSPVGLASTYNEQFF
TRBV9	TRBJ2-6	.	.	TGTGCCAGCGCCCGGGGGTCAGGGGCCAACGTCCTGACTTTC	CASARGSGANVLTF
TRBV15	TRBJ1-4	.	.	TGTGCCACCAGCAGAGATGTGGGAGGTAATGAAAAACTGTTTTTT	CATSRDVGGNEKLFF
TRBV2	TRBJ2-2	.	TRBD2	TGTGCCAGCAGTGAGACTAGCGGGACTGTGGGGGAGCTGTTTTTT	CASSETSGTVGELFF
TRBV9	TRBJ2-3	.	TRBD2	TGTGCCAGCAGCCCCCGACTAGCGGGGCCCACAGATACGCAGTATTTT	CASSPRLAGPTDTQYF
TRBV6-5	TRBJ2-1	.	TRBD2	TGTGCCAGCAGTTACTCGACTAGCGGGACTTCCAATGAGCAGTTCTTC	CASSYSTSGTSNEQFF
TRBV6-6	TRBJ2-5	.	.	TGTGCCAGCAGTTACTCAACCCTAGTAGGAGAGACCCAGTACTTC	CASSYSTLVGETQYF
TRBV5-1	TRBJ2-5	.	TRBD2	TGCGCCAGCAGCTTGGGGGCTAGCGGCCAAGAGACCCAGTACTTC	CASSLGASGQETQYF
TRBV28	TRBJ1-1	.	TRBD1	TGTGCCAGCTACAGGGGGCCCACTGAAGCTTTCTTT	CASYRGPTEAFF
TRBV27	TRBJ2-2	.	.	TGTGCCAGCAGTTTTGGGACTGCTACCGGGGAGCTGTTTTTT	CASSFGTATGELFF
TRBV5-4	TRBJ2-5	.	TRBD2	TGTGCCAGCAGCCTAGGGACTAGCGGACTCCAAGAGACCCAGTACTTC	CASSLGTSGLQETQYF